The 24 T cell receptor beta chains below all came from one sample that was sequenced in a study of T cells in Graves' hyperthyroidism and ophthalmopathy. Amplified TCR beta CDR3 regions came from RNA transcripts. During a first-round RT-PCR of the TCR CDR3, the HTBI primer set was used. TCRdb reprocessed the multiplex PCR reads with MiXCR, giving one entry per CDR3 protein. The sample holds some 380,000 distinct CDR3 sequences, roughly 14% seen once. The specimen sequenced was blood. The receptors derive from a man aged 30 to 45 with Graves' hyperthyroidism that later progressed to Graves' ophthalmopathy.

This clonotype was counted ten times or more. The rearrangement joins TRBV11-2 to TRBJ1-6, with TRBD1 as a possible D gene (6 bases). The CDR3 consists of 14 residues. From germline, CDR1 is SGHAT and CDR2 FQNNGV. The V end lost 6 bases, the J end lost 10 bases, and 16 bases lay between the germline ends. The CDR3 nucleotides read TGTGCCAGCAGAGACTCGGGAGGGGGATCACCCCTCCACTTT. Translation gives CASRDSGGGSPLHF.

This clonotype has a handful of counts. V usage is TRBV10-2 and J usage is TRBJ2-7; the match to TRBD2 covers 11 bases. This CDR3 has 14 residues. Losses at the gene ends were 3 bases for V and 4 bases for J; bases not matched to a gene: 2. Per the germline V gene, CDR1 is WSHSY and CDR2 is SAAADI. The CDR3 DNA reads TGCGCCAGCAGTGACCCTAGCGGGGGGTACGAGCAGTACTTC. Translating it yields CASSDPSGGYEQYF.

This chain connects TRBV12-3 or TRBV12-4 to TRBJ2-3, with D maybe TRBD2 (6 bases). The V end was cut by 5 bases, the J end by 1 base, with 10 bases between. The CDR3 is 14 amino acids. In DNA form, the CDR3 reads TGTGCCAGCAGTCCTAGCGCTGGCACAGATACGCAGTATTTT. Residues: CASSPSAGTDTQYF.

This clonotype was counted only a few times. The genes are TRBV5-1 and TRBJ1-4; 7 nucleotides match TRBD1. The CDR3 contains 15 residues. The V segment lost 0 bases and the J segment 3 bases; nucleotides outside the gene matches: 2. CDR1 and CDR2 (germline): SGHRS, YFSETQ. This chain's CDR3 is CASSLGDSSNEKLFF. CDR3 in DNA: TGCGCCAGCAGCTTGGGGGACAGCTCTAATGAAAAACTGTTTTTT.

The CDR3 region is CASRADNSGNTIYF. DNA of the CDR3: TGTGCCAGCAGAGCCGATAACTCTGGAAACACCATATATTTT. This chain connects TRBV2 to TRBJ1-3; unclear D gene. Trimming cost V 6 bases and J 0 bases, with 9 bases left between them. The CDR3 covers 14 residues. Germline lookup yields CDR1 SNHLY and CDR2 FYNNEI.

This clonotype has only a few counts. V usage is TRBV9 and J usage is TRBJ1-1; the D is unclear. The CDR3 is made up of 14 amino acids. V lost 0 bases and J lost 1, with 7 bases in between. Germline assignment: CDR1 SGDLS and CDR2 YYNGEE. Written as DNA, the CDR3 is TGTGCCAGCAGCGTAGGGGGAGAGAACACTGAAGCTTTCTTT. Translating it yields CASSVGGENTEAFF. Together with reference TRBV9 and TRBJ1-1, the CDR3 gives the full variable domain: DSGVTQTPKHLITATGQRVTLRCSPRSGDLSVYWYQQSLDQGLQFLIQYYNGEERAKGNILERFSAQQFPDLHSELNLSSLELGDSALYFCASSVGGENTEAFFGQGTRLTVV.

Points on this clonotype: Just one base apart from a much larger clone, this may be a read error. The V gene is TRBV2, the J gene TRBJ2-7; D is perhaps TRBD1 (6 bases). The CDR3 is 14 residues long. V lost 10 bases to trimming and J lost 1 base, with 17 bases between them. Germline lookup yields CDR1 SNHLY and CDR2 FYNNEI. The CDR3 is CANKQGQRSYEQYF. As DNA, the CDR3 is TGTGCCAACAAGCAGGGGCAAAGATCCTACGAGCAGTACTTC.

V and J are TRBV12-3 or TRBV12-4 and TRBJ2-7; D is unclear. CDR3 length: 14 amino acids. Trimming shortened V by 1 base and J by 3 bases, and 10 bases separated the two germline ends. DNA for the CDR3: TGTGCCAGCAGTTTAGTGACAAATAACTACGAGCAGTACTTC. Its protein is CASSLVTNNYEQYF.

This clonotype was found a few times. The chain combines TRBV5-1 with TRBJ2-5, with D possibly being TRBD1 or TRBD2 (5 bases each). The CDR3 is 16 residues long. Germline CDR1 and CDR2: SGHRS and YFSETQ. The V gene lost 1 base and the J gene lost 3 bases, with 16 bases spanning the gap. In DNA form, the CDR3 reads TGCGCCAGCAGCTTGAATCCCGGGACCCCGGAAGAGACCCAGTACTTC. Amino acid sequence: CASSLNPGTPEETQYF.

The rearrangement links TRBV10-3 to TRBJ2-3; perhaps TRBD1 as D (6 bases). The V end lost 6 bases, the J end lost 2 bases, and 15 bases lay between the germline ends. CDR1 and CDR2 (germline): ENHRY, SYGVKD. This CDR3 comprises 15 residues. Here the CDR3 reads CAIREDSADTDTQYF. DNA of the CDR3: TGTGCCATCAGAGAGGACAGCGCCGACACAGATACGCAGTATTTT.

J is TRBJ2-2 and V is TRBV9; TRBD2 agrees at 13 bases. The CDR3 has 19 amino acids. The junction had 6 bases not matched to a gene; V was cut back by 0 bases and J by 1 base. Germline CDR1 SGDLS, CDR2 YYNGEE. In DNA form, the CDR3 reads TGTGCCAGCAGCGTAGCTCCCGGACTAGCGGGGGAGAACACCGGGGAGCTGTTTTTT. It codes for CASSVAPGLAGENTGELFF.

Comments on this clonotype: This may be a read error, as it is one base from a much larger clone. The chain employs TRBV9 and TRBJ2-1; 11 bases map to TRBD2. The germline gives CDR1 SGDLS, CDR2 YYNGEE. The CDR3 covers 15 residues. The CDR3 here is CASSISGGAYNEQSF. The DNA of the CDR3 is TGTGCCAGCAGCATTAGCGGGGGGGCCTACAATGAGCAGTCCTTC. Variable domain in full (rest from reference TRBV9 and TRBJ2-1): DSGVTQTPKHLITATGQRVTLRCSPRSGDLSVYWYQQSLDQGLQFLIQYYNGEERAKGNILERFSAQQFPDLHSELNLSSLELGDSALYFCASSISGGAYNEQSFGPGTRLTVL.

At least ten counts were recorded for this clonotype. The chain carries TRBV11-3 and TRBJ2-1; D possibly uses TRBD1 or TRBD2 (5 bases each). The CDR3 has 14 amino acids. V gave up 1 base and J gave up 5 bases, with 9 bases separating them. Germline loops: CDR1 SGHNT, CDR2 YENEEA. The CDR3 reads CASSLAWGNNEQFF. For the CDR3, the DNA is TGTGCCAGCAGCTTAGCTTGGGGGAACAATGAGCAGTTCTTC.

This clonotype was found once. A much larger clonotype is one base distant, so this may be a read error. The conserved final phenylalanine or tryptophan is absent from the CDR3, which likely points to a read error. The chain couples TRBV3-1 to TRBJ2-3, with D tentatively TRBD1 or TRBD2 (6 bases each). CDR1 LGHDT and CDR2 YNNKEL come from the germline V gene (reference sequence). Trimming shortened V by 2 bases and J by 0 bases, and 12 bases separated the two germline ends. The CDR3 covers 16 residues. In DNA form, the CDR3 reads TGTGCCAGCAGCCAATTGTCGGGGGCCAGCACAGATACGCAGTATTCT. Protein: CASSQLSGASTDTQYS.

This clonotype was picked up many times. This rearrangement joins TRBV27 to TRBJ1-6, with unresolved D. CDR1 MNHEY and CDR2 SMNVEV come from the germline V gene (reference sequence). This CDR3 comprises 13 residues. The V gene lost 6 bases and the J gene lost 5 bases, with 8 bases spanning the gap. The CDR3 DNA reads TGTGCCAGCAGGAACTGGGATAATTCACCCCTCCACTTT. Its protein product is CASRNWDNSPLHF.

This clonotype was seen repeatedly, ten times or more. This chain uses TRBV7-9 with TRBJ1-2, with 12 positions matching TRBD1. Germline V CDR1 and CDR2: SEHNR, FQNEAQ (reference sequence). Unmatched junction bases numbered 3, after V lost 3 bases and J lost 7 bases. The CDR3 runs to 14 residues. CDR3 coding DNA: TGTGCCAGCAGCTTGGGACAGGGGGCAAGTGGCTACACCTTC. Protein: CASSLGQGASGYTF.

The rearrangement joins TRBV2 to TRBJ2-7, with D hard to call. The germline V gene has CDR1 SNHLY and CDR2 FYNNEI. There are 11 residues in the CDR3. V was clipped by 5 bases and J by 6 bases, with 8 bases between them. The CDR3 DNA follows: TGTGCCAGCAGTAGACCCCTCGAGCAGTACTTC. Protein product: CASSRPLEQYF. The complete variable domain, with remaining parts taken from reference TRBV2 and TRBJ2-7, reads EPEVTQTPSHQVTQMGQEVILRCVPISNHLYFYWYRQILGQKVEFLVSFYNNEISEKSEIFDDQFSVERPDGSNFTLKIRSTKLEDSAMYFCASSRPLEQYFGPGTRLTVT.

The chain joins TRBV12-3 or TRBV12-4 to TRBJ1-5, with a possible D match to TRBD1 (5 bases). The CDR3 extends over 15 amino acids. V lost 7 bases and J 6 bases, leaving 19 bases between the germline ends. In DNA, the CDR3 is TGTGCCAGCACAGCTCGGGGGGGATCAGGTCAGCCCCAGCATTTT. Protein: CASTARGGSGQPQHF.

This clonotype was recorded many times. This sequence joins TRBV6-1 and TRBJ1-1; D not certain. The germline V gene has CDR1 MNHNS and CDR2 SASEGT. V dropped 6 bases and J dropped 0 bases, with 11 bases sitting between them. This CDR3 contains 14 residues. This chain's CDR3 is CASRSSDMNTEAFF. DNA of the CDR3: TGTGCCAGCAGATCAAGTGACATGAACACTGAAGCTTTCTTT.

This chain connects TRBV4-1 to TRBJ1-5; 10 bases agree with TRBD1. This CDR3 spans 15 amino acids. From germline, CDR1 is MGHRA and CDR2 YSYEKL. The trim removed 4 bases at V and 6 bases at J, leaving 6 bases unmatched. CDR3 DNA sequence: TGCGCCAGCAGCCCCAGACAGGGGGCATTTCAGCCCCAGCATTTT. Protein sequence: CASSPRQGAFQPQHF.

This clonotype came up many times. This chain connects TRBV3-1 to TRBJ1-1, with TRBD1 matching 12 bases. The CDR3 has 18 residues. Losses at the gene ends were 2 bases for V and 5 bases for J; bases not matched to a gene: 12. Germline V gene data show CDR1 as LGHDT and CDR2 as YNNKEL (reference sequence). The CDR3 reads CASSQLPGQGAVWTEAFF. CDR3 bases: TGTGCCAGCAGCCAACTCCCGGGACAGGGGGCAGTATGGACTGAAGCTTTCTTT.

This clonotype was counted many times. The chain joins TRBV6-1 to TRBJ1-5; 8 bases are a match to TRBD1. This CDR3 is 16 amino acids long. Germline V gene sequence: CDR1 MNHNS, CDR2 SASEGT. Trimming removed 6 bases from V and 0 bases from J; junction bases left unmatched: 7. The CDR3 protein is CASRGQDHYSNQPQHF. The CDR3 region has the DNA TGTGCCAGCAGGGGACAGGATCATTATAGCAATCAGCCCCAGCATTTT.

Regarding this clonotype: This sequence may be a read error, since a much larger clone differs from it by one base. The rearrangement links TRBV27 to TRBJ2-1, with 12 bases fitting TRBD2. The CDR3 has 15 residues. Germline V gene sequence: CDR1 MNHEY, CDR2 SMNVEV (reference sequence). The CDR3: CASKRTSGTYDEQFF. The CDR3 nucleotides read TGTGCCAGCAAACGGACTAGCGGGACCTACGATGAGCAGTTCTTC.

There are a few counts of this clonotype. One junction end does not reproduce the germline sequence, and a read error may be involved. The chain joins TRBV19 to TRBJ1-1, with D possibly matching TRBD1 (6 bases). The germline V gene encodes CDR1 LNHDA and CDR2 SQIVND (reference sequence). The length of the CDR3 is 14 residues. The CDR3 region has the DNA TGTGCCGGTAGTATCCTACAGGGTCGTACTGAAGCTTTCTTT. Protein: CAGSILQGRTEAFF.